This TCR beta chain was identified during a study of vaccination and CD4 T cells after COVID-19. Study-wide context: Nasal swab PCR had shown SARS-CoV-2 positivity in the convalescent patients (roughly nine mild cases, one severe case).

A note on this clonotype: Its target is unknown.

The CDR3 has 14 residues. V lost 5 bases and J lost 3, with 13 bases in between. Germline assignment: CDR1 SGHTA and CDR2 FQGTGA. Specified treatment: roughly 11-day PBMC culture with coronavirus spike peptide pools or control peptides (ViraFEST assay). Positive PCR dates ranged from March to December 2020; these dates predated US Alpha, Beta and Delta variants. The Oncomine TCR Beta short-read assay was applied to DNA of cultured CD4+ T cells. MiXCR, run by TCRdb on the PCR reads, gives a single entry per CDR3 protein. This repertoire shows 13,000 or so distinct CDR3 sequences, 54% found once; its top ten account for approximately 18%.

V and J are TRBV7-3 and TRBJ2-5; D possibly corresponds to TRBD1 (6 bases). The sequence was obtained from a human donor with COVID-19. This sample comprised cultured CD4+ T cells from blood, obtained after SARS-CoV-2 vaccination. The CDR3 DNA is TGTGCCAGCAGCATACAGGGCTTAGAAGAGACCCAGTACTTC. It is translated as CASSIQGLEETQYF.